These 28 T cell receptor beta chains were sequenced from one sample in a study of cytomegalovirus exposure and HLA in healthy donors. The table came from immunoSEQ multiplex PCR; TCRdb's copy has only in-frame clones and leaves some out. The sample has 250,000 to 400,000 clones; around 90% are singletons. The sequenced sample consisted of PBMCs. The source of these receptors is a young man in good health and CMV-seronegative.

Turning to this clone: Other DNA variants within this sample encode the same CDR3. The V gene is TRBV7-8, the J gene TRBJ1-5, with D possibly matching TRBD1 (5 bases). The V gene's germline CDR1 is SGHVS and CDR2 FQNEAQ. V lost 0 bases and J 1 base, leaving 7 bases between the germline ends. The CDR3 is made up of 15 amino acids. CDR3 in amino acids: CASSLAGGSNQPQHF. The CDR3 coding sequence is TGTGCCAGCAGCTTAGCGGGGGGGAGCAATCAGCCCCAGCATTTT.

The chain combines TRBV4-3 with TRBJ1-2; perhaps TRBD1 as D (5 bases). The CDR3 loop spans 15 amino acids. Germline CDR1 and CDR2: LGHNA and YSLEER. Trimming removed 0 bases at V and 5 bases at J, with 13 bases between. In DNA form, the CDR3 reads TGCGCCAGCAGCCAAGACGTAGGGGTTTGGTATGGCTACACCTTC. It encodes CASSQDVGVWYGYTF.

J is TRBJ2-5 and V is TRBV5-6; unclear D gene. This CDR3 spans 17 amino acids. Germline CDR1 is SGHDT and CDR2 is YYEEEE. The V end lost 0 bases, the J end lost 4 bases, and 19 bases lay between the germline ends. The CDR3 DNA is TGTGCCAGCAGCTTGGGCGTCGGCTACCTTACGGGAGAGACCCAGTACTTC. It translates to CASSLGVGYLTGETQYF.

This chain uses TRBV27 with TRBJ2-3, with D unresolved. The ends were cut back, 0 bases at V and 4 bases at J, with 5 bases in the middle. The CDR3 has 13 amino acids. Germline V lookup: CDR1 MNHEY, CDR2 SMNVEV (reference sequence). In DNA, the CDR3 is TGTGCCAGCAGTTTATCGGCCCCAGATACGCAGTATTTT. This translates into CASSLSAPDTQYF.

This CDR3 reads CASSRGTGSSYNSPLHF. The CDR3 DNA is TGTGCCAGCAGTCGTGGGACAGGGAGCTCCTATAATTCACCCCTCCACTTT. The genes are TRBV2 and TRBJ1-6; 9 nucleotides agree with TRBD1. The CDR3 runs to 17 residues. V lost 5 bases to trimming and J lost 0 bases; unmatched junction nucleotides: 5. In germline, CDR1 is SNHLY, CDR2 FYNNEI.

This clone occurred a few times. DNA of the CDR3: TGTGCCAGCAGCTTAGAACTAGCGGGGGACCTCACAGATACGCAGTATTTT. This translates into CASSLELAGDLTDTQYF. The V call is TRBV11-3, the J call TRBJ2-3; 11 nucleotides agree with TRBD2. V lost 0 bases and J lost 2; bases outside the gene matches: 4. This CDR3 is built from 17 residues. CDR1 SGHNT and CDR2 YENEEA come from the germline V gene.

The rearrangement uses TRBV5-6 and TRBJ1-2; 7 bases agree with TRBD1. Germline trimming cut 2 bases from V and 3 bases from J; bases unmatched to any gene: 1. CDR3 size: 13 residues. Germline-derived CDR1 and CDR2 are SGHDT and YYEEEE. CDR3 nucleotide sequence: TGTGCCAGCAGCTTTGGACAGGACTATGGCTACACCTTC. Amino acids: CASSFGQDYGYTF.

The chain is built from TRBV7-2 and TRBJ1-1; TRBD1 is a possible D gene (6 bases). CDR1 is SGHTA and CDR2 is FQGNSA in the germline V gene. With 1 base removed from V and 0 bases from J, the gap between germline ends came to 12 bases. This CDR3 is built from 16 residues. CDR3 loop: CASSLDGGLMNTEAFF. The CDR3 coding sequence is TGTGCCAGCAGCTTAGACGGGGGGCTTATGAACACTGAAGCTTTCTTT.

The chain joins TRBV5-1 to TRBJ2-5; TRBD2 agrees at 7 bases. Germline lookup yields CDR1 SGHRS and CDR2 YFSETQ. V lost 4 bases to trimming and J lost 7 bases; unmatched junction nucleotides: 13. This CDR3 has 15 amino acids. This CDR3 is CASSGSGPAFGTQYF. The CDR3 coding sequence is TGCGCCAGCAGCGGTAGCGGGCCTGCCTTTGGGACCCAGTACTTC.

This clone has more than one count but fewer than ten. The V gene is TRBV4-2, the J gene TRBJ1-1; the D is unclear. The CDR3 sequence is 14 residues long. Germline V gives CDR1 LGHNA, CDR2 YNFKEQ. V was clipped by 1 base and J by 1 base, with 7 bases between them. CDR3 sequence reads: CASSQGRQNTEAFF. CDR3 in DNA: TGTGCCAGCAGCCAAGGAAGACAGAACACTGAAGCTTTCTTT.

The J gene is TRBJ1-1, the V gene TRBV7-9; no firm D call. V lost 5 bases and J 6 bases, leaving 16 bases between the germline ends. There are 14 residues in the CDR3. Germline V gene data show CDR1 as SEHNR and CDR2 as FQNEAQ (reference sequence). CDR3 residues: CASSPAGFYAEAFF. As DNA, the CDR3 is TGTGCCAGCAGCCCCGCCGGTTTTTACGCTGAAGCTTTCTTT. Looking up the rest from reference TRBV7-9 and TRBJ1-1 gives the full variable domain: DTGVSQNPRHKITKRGQNVTFRCDPISEHNRLYWYRQTLGQGPEFLTYFQNEAQLEKSRLLSDRFSAERPKGSFSTLEIQRTEQGDSAMYLCASSPAGFYAEAFFGQGTRLTVV.

The chain joins TRBV5-4 to TRBJ1-6; no definite D call. The CDR3 sequence is 14 residues long. V was cut by 4 bases and J by 5 bases, with 10 bases left in between. The germline CDR1 and CDR2 sequences are SGHNT and YYREEE (reference sequence). The CDR3 here is CASSGSRNNSPLHF. The CDR3 DNA reads as TGTGCCAGCAGCGGGAGCAGAAATAATTCACCCCTCCACTTT.

The chain couples TRBV10-3 to TRBJ1-5; tentative D call: TRBD1 (6 bases). The CDR3 has 14 residues. V lost 6 bases to trimming and J lost 1 base, with 10 bases between them. Germline values: CDR1 ENHRY, CDR2 SYGVKD. The CDR3 DNA follows: TGTGCCATCAGCCTACAGGGAAGCAATCAGCCCCAGCATTTT. It translates to CAISLQGSNQPQHF.

This chain links TRBV4-1 with TRBJ2-3; D is unresolved. The CDR3 is 18 residues long. V was cut by 5 bases and J by 0 bases, with 21 bases left in between. Germline V gene data show CDR1 as MGHRA and CDR2 as YSYEKL. CDR3 sequence: CASSSRLRQTTSTDTQYF. CDR3 bases: TGCGCCAGCAGCTCCCGATTACGTCAGACAACTAGCACAGATACGCAGTATTTT.

The genes are TRBV15 and TRBJ2-2; perhaps TRBD2 as D (6 bases). V was trimmed by 0 bases and J by 4 bases, leaving 9 bases between them. The germline V gene encodes CDR1 LNHNV and CDR2 YYDKDF (reference sequence). The CDR3 totals 15 residues. CDR3 residues: CATSRDRGSTGELFF. The CDR3 region has the DNA TGTGCCACCAGCAGAGATCGGGGGAGCACCGGGGAGCTGTTTTTT. Combining the CDR3 with reference TRBV15 and TRBJ2-2 gives the whole variable domain DAMVIQNPRYQVTQFGKPVTLSCSQTLNHNVMYWYQQKSSQAPKLLFHYYDKDFNNEADTPDNFQSRRPNTSFCFLDIRSPGLGDTAMYLCATSRDRGSTGELFFGEGSRLTVL.

The CDR3 DNA follows: TGTGCCAGCCGGAGTACCGAGACCCAGTACTTC. As protein: CASRSTETQYF. The chain carries TRBV2 and TRBJ2-5; no clear D. V was clipped by 8 bases and J by 5 bases, with 9 bases between them. There are 11 residues in the CDR3. CDR1 and CDR2 (germline): SNHLY, FYNNEI.

This chain connects TRBV19 to TRBJ1-1; D ambiguous. Germline lookup yields CDR1 LNHDA and CDR2 SQIVND (reference sequence). Between the trimmed V and J ends, which lost 7 bases and 0 bases, there was a span of 15 bases. The CDR3 is made up of 15 amino acids. The CDR3 coding sequence is TGTGCCAGTACCCCCGAGGGCCGGATGAACACTGAAGCTTTCTTT. It specifies CASTPEGRMNTEAFF.

V and J are TRBV11-2 and TRBJ2-7; D is undetermined. CDR1 and CDR2 (germline): SGHAT, FQNNGV. The CDR3 loop spans 12 amino acids. Deletions cut 1 base from V and 7 bases from J, with 8 bases between. The CDR3 loop is CASSLASREQYF. The CDR3 DNA is TGTGCCAGCAGCTTAGCTTCTCGGGAGCAGTACTTC. The entire variable domain, with the rest obtained from reference TRBV11-2 and TRBJ2-7, is as follows: EAGVAQSPRYKIIEKRQSVAFWCNPISGHATLYWYQQILGQGPKLLIQFQNNGVVDDSQLPKDRFSAERLKGVDSTLKIQPAKLEDSAVYLCASSLASREQYFGPGTRLTVT.

The chain combines TRBV4-1 with TRBJ2-7; TRBD1 is a possible D gene (6 bases). Between the trimmed V and J ends, which lost 0 bases and 5 bases, there was a span of 20 bases. CDR3 size: 17 residues. Germline values: CDR1 MGHRA, CDR2 YSYEKL. CDR3 coding DNA: TGCGCCAGCAGCCAAGATCCAGGGGTTTACACCGCCAACGAGCAGTACTTC. Protein product: CASSQDPGVYTANEQYF.

The chain employs TRBV7-9 and TRBJ1-1; tentatively, D is TRBD1 (6 bases). Trimming stripped 0 bases from V and 3 bases from J, with 8 bases between. The CDR3 runs 14 residues. The germline gives CDR1 SEHNR, CDR2 FQNEAQ (reference sequence). The CDR3 is CASSLAPGDTEAFF. The CDR3, as DNA: TGTGCCAGCAGCTTAGCGCCAGGGGACACTGAAGCTTTCTTT.

The chain links TRBV30 to TRBJ2-5, with D tentatively TRBD2 (5 bases). This CDR3 has 12 residues. Germline loops: CDR1 GTSNPN, CDR2 SVGIG (reference sequence). The V end was cut by 4 bases, the J end by 5 bases, with 11 bases between. The CDR3 here is CAWNRGGETQYF. Written as DNA, the CDR3 is TGTGCCTGGAACCGGGGTGGGGAGACCCAGTACTTC.

This clone was detected only a few times. The V and J genes are TRBV6-1 and TRBJ2-5, with 7 bases fitting TRBD1. CDR1 is MNHNS, CDR2 SASEGT, per germline. V dropped 5 bases and J dropped 5; count of bases not matched to a gene: 11. This CDR3 is built from 15 residues. This CDR3 is CASSPGRGRGETQYF. Written as DNA, the CDR3 is TGTGCCAGCAGTCCGGGAAGGGGGCGCGGGGAGACCCAGTACTTC.

This chain uses TRBV9 with TRBJ2-1; TRBD2 agrees at 7 bases. The CDR3 extends over 15 amino acids. The germline V gene encodes CDR1 SGDLS and CDR2 YYNGEE. The J segment lost 8 bases and the V segment lost 2 bases, leaving 10 bases of the junction unmatched. The CDR3 region is CASSVGGYRADEQFF. DNA of the CDR3: TGTGCCAGCAGCGTGGGAGGGTACCGCGCGGATGAGCAGTTCTTC.

The chain combines TRBV4-1 with TRBJ2-1; 9 bases align to TRBD2. Trimming at V came to 4 bases and at J to 0 bases, leaving 7 bases not matched to a gene. Germline V gives CDR1 MGHRA, CDR2 YSYEKL. The CDR3 is made up of 17 amino acids. The CDR3 coding sequence is TGCGCCAGCAGCCCAGGGACTAGCAGGAGCTCCTACAATGAGCAGTTCTTC. As protein: CASSPGTSRSSYNEQFF.

The chain recombines TRBV5-1 with TRBJ2-3; 14 nucleotides align to TRBD2. V shed 9 bases and J 0 bases; nucleotides not matched to a gene: 6. The germline gives CDR1 SGHRS, CDR2 YFSETQ. The CDR3 is 16 residues long. The CDR3 region is CATPGLAGVSTDTQYF. DNA of the CDR3: TGCGCCACTCCGGGACTAGCGGGGGTTAGCACAGATACGCAGTATTTT.

The chain links TRBV5-1 to TRBJ2-2, with 11 nucleotides matching TRBD2. With 0 bases clipped from V and 6 bases from J, the junction kept 4 bases outside the gene matches. The CDR3 loop spans 16 amino acids. Looked up from germline, CDR1 is SGHRS and CDR2 is YFSETQ. CDR3 DNA sequence: TGCGCCAGCAGCTTGGTGACTAGCGGGGCATCCGGGGAGCTGTTTTTT. Protein product: CASSLVTSGASGELFF.

The table lists this clone with a count of one. The genes are TRBV6-5 and TRBJ2-3; D uncertain. The CDR3 covers 13 residues. CDR1 and CDR2 from the germline V gene are MNHEY and SVGAGI. Between the trimmed V and J ends, which lost 6 bases and 2 bases, there was a span of 9 bases. This CDR3 is CASSLEYTDTQYF. The CDR3 coding sequence is TGTGCCAGCAGCCTAGAGTACACAGATACGCAGTATTTT.

CDR3 sequence reads: CASSDGGQPREQYF. The CDR3 DNA follows: TGTGCCAGCAGTGACGGTGGACAGCCTCGAGAGCAGTACTTC. This rearrangement joins TRBV2 to TRBJ2-7; TRBD1 might be the D (6 bases). Germline V gene lookup returns CDR1 SNHLY and CDR2 FYNNEI. V gave up 3 bases and J gave up 7 bases, with 16 bases separating them. This CDR3 is built from 14 residues. Filled out from reference TRBV2 and TRBJ2-7, the complete variable domain reads EPEVTQTPSHQVTQMGQEVILRCVPISNHLYFYWYRQILGQKVEFLVSFYNNEISEKSEIFDDQFSVERPDGSNFTLKIRSTKLEDSAMYFCASSDGGQPREQYFGPGTRLTVT.